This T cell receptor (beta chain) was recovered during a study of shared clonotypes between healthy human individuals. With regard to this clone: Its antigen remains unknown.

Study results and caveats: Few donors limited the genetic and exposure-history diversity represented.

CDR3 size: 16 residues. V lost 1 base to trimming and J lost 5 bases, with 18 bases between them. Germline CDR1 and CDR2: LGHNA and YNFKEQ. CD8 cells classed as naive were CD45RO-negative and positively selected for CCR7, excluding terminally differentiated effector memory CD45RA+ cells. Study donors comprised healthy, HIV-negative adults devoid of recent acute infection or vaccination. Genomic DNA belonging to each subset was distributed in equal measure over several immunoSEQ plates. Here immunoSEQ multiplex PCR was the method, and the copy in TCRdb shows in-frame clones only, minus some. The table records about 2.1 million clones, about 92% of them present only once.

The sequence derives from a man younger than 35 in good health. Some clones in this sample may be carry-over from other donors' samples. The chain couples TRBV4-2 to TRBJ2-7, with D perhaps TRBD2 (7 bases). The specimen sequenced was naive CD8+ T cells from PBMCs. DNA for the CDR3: TGTGCCAGCAGCCAAGCCCTGGGGGGGCTAGTGGACGAGCAGTACTTC. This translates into CASSQALGGLVDEQYF.